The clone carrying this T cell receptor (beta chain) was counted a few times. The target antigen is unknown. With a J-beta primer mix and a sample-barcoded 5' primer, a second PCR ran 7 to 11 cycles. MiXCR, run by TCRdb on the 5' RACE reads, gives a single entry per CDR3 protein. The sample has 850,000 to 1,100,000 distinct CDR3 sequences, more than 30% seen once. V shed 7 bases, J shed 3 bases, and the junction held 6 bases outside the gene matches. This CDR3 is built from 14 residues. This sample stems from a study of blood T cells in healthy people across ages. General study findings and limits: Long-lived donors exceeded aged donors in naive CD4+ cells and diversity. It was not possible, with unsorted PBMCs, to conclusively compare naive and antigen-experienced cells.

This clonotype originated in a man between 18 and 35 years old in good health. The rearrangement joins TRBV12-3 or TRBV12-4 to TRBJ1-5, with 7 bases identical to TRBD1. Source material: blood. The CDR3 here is CASTKTGSNQPQHF. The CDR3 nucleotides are TGTGCCAGCACGAAGACAGGGTCCAATCAGCCCCAGCATTTT.